This TCR beta chain was sequenced during a study of cytotoxic CD8 clonotypes in ibrutinib-treated CLL. V lost 7 bases to trimming and J lost 6 bases, with 17 bases between them. The CDR3 extends over 14 amino acids. CDR1 and CDR2 from the germline V gene are SGHTS and YDEGEE. Clones were read by immunoSEQ multiplex PCR, and TCRdb kept only the in-frame ones, dropping some. Here the sample spans some 350,000 clones, around 66% being singletons. In the case of this clone: Its antigen is unknown.

Findings of the study overall: Clonality rose at ibrutinib response and fell back toward baseline at progression. In comparison with age-matched healthy donors, baseline clonality was higher and tracked circulating CD8+ T-cell counts.

The TCR originated in a human donor with chronic lymphocytic leukemia. Sequencing was performed on PBMCs, taken after 36 months of ibrutinib treatment. The rearrangement uses TRBV5-8 and TRBJ2-1, with a tentative D call TRBD2 (6 bases). The CDR3 spells CASRQRVSLNEQFF. CDR3 sequence (DNA): TGTGCCAGCCGTCAGCGGGTCTCCCTCAATGAGCAGTTCTTC. Supplemented by reference TRBV5-8 and TRBJ2-1, the full variable domain reads EAGVTQSPTHLIKTRGQQATLRCSPISGHTSVYWYQQALGLGLQFLLWYDEGEERNRGNFPPRFSGRQFPNYSSELNVNALELEDSALYLCASRQRVSLNEQFFGPGTRLTVL.